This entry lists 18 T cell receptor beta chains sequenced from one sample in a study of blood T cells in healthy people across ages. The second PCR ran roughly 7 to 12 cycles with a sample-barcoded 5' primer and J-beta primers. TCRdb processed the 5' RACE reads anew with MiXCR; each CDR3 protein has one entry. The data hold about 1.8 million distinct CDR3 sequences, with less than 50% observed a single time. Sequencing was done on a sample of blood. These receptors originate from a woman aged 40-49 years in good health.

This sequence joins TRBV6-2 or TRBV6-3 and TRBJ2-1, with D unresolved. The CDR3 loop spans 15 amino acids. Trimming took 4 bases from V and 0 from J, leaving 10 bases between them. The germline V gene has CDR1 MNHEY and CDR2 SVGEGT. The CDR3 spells CASSSTAYSYNEQFF. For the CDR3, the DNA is TGTGCCAGCAGTTCAACAGCGTACTCCTACAATGAGCAGTTCTTC.

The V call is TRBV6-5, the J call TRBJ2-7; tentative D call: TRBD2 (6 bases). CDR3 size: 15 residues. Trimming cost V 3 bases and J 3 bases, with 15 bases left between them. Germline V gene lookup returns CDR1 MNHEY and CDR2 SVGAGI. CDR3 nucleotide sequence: TGTGCCAGCAGTTATCGCCGGGGGAGCAGCTACGAGCAGTACTTC. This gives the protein CASSYRRGSSYEQYF.

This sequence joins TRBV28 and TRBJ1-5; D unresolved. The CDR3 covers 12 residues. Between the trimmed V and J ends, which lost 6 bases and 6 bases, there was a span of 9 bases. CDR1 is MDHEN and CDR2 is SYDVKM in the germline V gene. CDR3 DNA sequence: TGTGCCAGCAGCCTTAATGCTCAGCCCCAGCATTTT. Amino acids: CASSLNAQPQHF.

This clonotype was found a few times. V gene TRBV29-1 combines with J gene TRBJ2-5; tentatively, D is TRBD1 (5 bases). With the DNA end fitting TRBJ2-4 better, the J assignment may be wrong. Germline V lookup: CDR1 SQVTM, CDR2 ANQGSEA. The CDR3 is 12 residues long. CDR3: CSVEAGFDIQYF. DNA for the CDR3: TGCAGCGTTGAAGCAGGGTTTGACATTCAGTACTTC.

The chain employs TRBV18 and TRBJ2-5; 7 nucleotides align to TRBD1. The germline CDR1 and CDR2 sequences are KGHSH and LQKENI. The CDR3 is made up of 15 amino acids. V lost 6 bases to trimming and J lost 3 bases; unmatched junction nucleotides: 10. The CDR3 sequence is CASSPQQGVKETQYF. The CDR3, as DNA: TGTGCCAGCTCCCCTCAGCAGGGGGTTAAAGAGACCCAGTACTTC.

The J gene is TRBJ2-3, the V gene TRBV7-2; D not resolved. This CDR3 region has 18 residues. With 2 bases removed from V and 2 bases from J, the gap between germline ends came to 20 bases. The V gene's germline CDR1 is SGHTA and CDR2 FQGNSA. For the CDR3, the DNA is TGTGCCAGCAGCTTAATATTTATCGGCAGAGTCTACACAGATACGCAGTATTTT. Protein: CASSLIFIGRVYTDTQYF.

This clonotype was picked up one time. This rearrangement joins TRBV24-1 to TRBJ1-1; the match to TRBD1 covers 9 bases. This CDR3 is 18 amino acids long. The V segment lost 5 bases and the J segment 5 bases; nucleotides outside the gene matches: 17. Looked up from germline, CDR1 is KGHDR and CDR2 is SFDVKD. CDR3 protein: CATSGSPGQGIVGTEAFF. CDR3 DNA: TGTGCCACCAGTGGTTCCCCGGGACAGGGCATCGTTGGGACTGAAGCTTTCTTT.

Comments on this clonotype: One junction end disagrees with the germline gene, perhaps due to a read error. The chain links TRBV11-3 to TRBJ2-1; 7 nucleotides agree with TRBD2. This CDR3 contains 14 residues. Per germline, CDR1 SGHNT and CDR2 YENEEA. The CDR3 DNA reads TGTGCCAGCAGCTTGGGGGGGAGCTACAATGTGCAGTTCTTC. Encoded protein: CASSLGGSYNVQFF.

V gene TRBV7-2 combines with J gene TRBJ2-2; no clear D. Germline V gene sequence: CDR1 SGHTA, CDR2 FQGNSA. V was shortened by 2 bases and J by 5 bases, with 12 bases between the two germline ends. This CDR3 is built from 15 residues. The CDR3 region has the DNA TGTGCCAGCAGCTTACAAGGAACAGCAACCGGGGAGCTGTTTTTT. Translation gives CASSLQGTATGELFF.

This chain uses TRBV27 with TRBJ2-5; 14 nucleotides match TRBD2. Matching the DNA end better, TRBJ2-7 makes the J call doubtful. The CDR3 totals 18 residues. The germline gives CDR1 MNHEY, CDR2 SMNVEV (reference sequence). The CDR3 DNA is TGTGCCAGCAGTTCGAGGGGACTAGCGGGGGCCAAGCACTACGAGCAGTACTTC. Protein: CASSSRGLAGAKHYEQYF.

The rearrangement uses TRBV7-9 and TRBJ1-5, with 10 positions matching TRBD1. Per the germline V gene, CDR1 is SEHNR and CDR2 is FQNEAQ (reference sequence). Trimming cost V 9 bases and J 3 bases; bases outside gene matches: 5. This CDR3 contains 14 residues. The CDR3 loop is CASSGTGANQPQHF. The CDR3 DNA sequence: TGTGCCAGTTCCGGGACAGGGGCCAATCAGCCCCAGCATTTT.

CDR3 sequence (DNA): TGTGCCAGCACCACGACAGGGCCTAATGAAAAACTGTTTTTT. Translating it yields CASTTTGPNEKLFF. The chain uses TRBV2 and TRBJ1-4, with 7 bases fitting TRBD1. The ends lost 7 bases at V and 3 bases at J; junction bases unmatched: 5. The CDR3 runs to 14 residues. Germline CDR1 SNHLY, CDR2 FYNNEI.

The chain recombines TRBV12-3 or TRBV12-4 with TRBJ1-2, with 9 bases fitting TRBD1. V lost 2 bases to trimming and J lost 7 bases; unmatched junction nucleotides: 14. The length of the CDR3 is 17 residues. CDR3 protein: CASSLLTGGRGSSGYTF. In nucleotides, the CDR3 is TGTGCCAGCAGTTTATTGACAGGGGGACGGGGCAGTAGTGGCTACACCTTC.

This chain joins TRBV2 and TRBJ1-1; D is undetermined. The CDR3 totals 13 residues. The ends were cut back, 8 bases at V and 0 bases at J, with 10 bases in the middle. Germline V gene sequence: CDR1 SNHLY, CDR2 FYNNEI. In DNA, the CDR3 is TGTGCCAGCCGGGTCCGTATGAACACTGAAGCTTTCTTT. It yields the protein CASRVRMNTEAFF.

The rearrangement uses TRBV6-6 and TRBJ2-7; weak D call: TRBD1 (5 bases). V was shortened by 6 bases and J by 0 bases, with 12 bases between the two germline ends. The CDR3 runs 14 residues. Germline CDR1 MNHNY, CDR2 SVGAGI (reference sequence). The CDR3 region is CASSPRQTSYEQYF. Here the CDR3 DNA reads TGTGCCAGCAGCCCCCGACAGACCTCCTACGAGCAGTACTTC.

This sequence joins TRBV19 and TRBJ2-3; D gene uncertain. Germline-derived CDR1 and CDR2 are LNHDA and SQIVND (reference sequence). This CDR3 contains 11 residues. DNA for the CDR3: TGTTTATATCAGGCCAAGGATACGCAGTATTTT. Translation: CLYQAKDTQYF. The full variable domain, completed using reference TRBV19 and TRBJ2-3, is DGGITQSPKYLFRKEGQNVTLSCEQNLNHDAMYWYRQDPGQGLRLIYYSQIVNDFQKGDIAEGYSVSREKKESFPLTVTSAQKNPTAFYLCLYQAKDTQYFGPGTRLTVL.

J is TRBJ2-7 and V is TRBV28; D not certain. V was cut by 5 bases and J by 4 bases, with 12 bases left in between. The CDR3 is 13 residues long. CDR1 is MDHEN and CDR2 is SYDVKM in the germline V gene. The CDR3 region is CASSVYGRYEQYF. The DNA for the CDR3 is TGTGCCAGCAGTGTATACGGTAGATACGAGCAGTACTTC.

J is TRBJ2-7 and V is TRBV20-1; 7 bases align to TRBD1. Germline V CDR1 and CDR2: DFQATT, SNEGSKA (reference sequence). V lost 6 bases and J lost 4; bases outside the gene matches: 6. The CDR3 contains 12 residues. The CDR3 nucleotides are TGCAGTGCGGGCGGCAGGGGGTACGAGCAGTACTTC. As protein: CSAGGRGYEQYF.